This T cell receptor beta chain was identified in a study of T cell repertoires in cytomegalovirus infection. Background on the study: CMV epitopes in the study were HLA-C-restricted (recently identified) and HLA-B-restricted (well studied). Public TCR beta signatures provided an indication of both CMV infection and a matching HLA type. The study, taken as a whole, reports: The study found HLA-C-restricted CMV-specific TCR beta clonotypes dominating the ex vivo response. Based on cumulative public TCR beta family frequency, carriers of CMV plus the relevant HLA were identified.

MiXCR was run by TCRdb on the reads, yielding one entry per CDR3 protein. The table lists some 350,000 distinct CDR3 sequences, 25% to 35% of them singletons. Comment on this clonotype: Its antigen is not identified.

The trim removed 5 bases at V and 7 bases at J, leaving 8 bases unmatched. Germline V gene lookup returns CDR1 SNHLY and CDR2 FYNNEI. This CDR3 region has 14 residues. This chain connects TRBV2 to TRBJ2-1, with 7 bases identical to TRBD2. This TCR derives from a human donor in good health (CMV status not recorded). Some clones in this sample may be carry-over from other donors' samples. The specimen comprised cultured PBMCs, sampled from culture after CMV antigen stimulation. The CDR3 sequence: CASSRGILANEQFF. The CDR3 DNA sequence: TGTGCCAGCAGTCGAGGGATACTAGCGAATGAGCAGTTCTTC.